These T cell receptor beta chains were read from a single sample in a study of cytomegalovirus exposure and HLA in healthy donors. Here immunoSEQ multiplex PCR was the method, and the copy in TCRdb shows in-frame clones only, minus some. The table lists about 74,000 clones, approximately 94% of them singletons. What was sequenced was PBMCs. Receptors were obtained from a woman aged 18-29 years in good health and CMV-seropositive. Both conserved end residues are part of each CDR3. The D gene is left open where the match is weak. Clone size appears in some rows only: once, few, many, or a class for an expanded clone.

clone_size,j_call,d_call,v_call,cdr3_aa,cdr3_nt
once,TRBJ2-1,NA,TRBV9,CASSVGGYEQFF,TGTGCCAGCAGCGTAGGTGGCTATGAGCAGTTCTTC
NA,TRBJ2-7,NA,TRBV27,CASSYGGHPYEQYF,TGTGCCAGCAGTTACGGGGGGCATCCCTACGAGCAGTACTTC
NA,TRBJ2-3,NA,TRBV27,CASSLLGADTQYF,TGTGCCAGCAGTTTATTGGGAGCAGATACGCAGTATTTT
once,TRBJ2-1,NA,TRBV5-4,CASSLGNTGPSNNEQFF,TGTGCCAGCAGCTTGGGGAATACAGGGCCCTCTAACAATGAGCAGTTCTTC
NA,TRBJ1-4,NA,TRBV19,CASSIQGIRTNEKLFF,TGTGCCAGTAGTATTCAGGGAATTCGAACTAATGAAAAACTGTTTTTT
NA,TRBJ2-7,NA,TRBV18,CASSPGDSSTYEQYF,TGTGCCAGCTCGCCCGGAGACAGCTCTACCTACGAGCAGTACTTC
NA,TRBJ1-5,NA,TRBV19,CASSKETGRQPQHF,TGTGCCAGTAGTAAGGAAACAGGGCGTCAGCCCCAGCATTTT
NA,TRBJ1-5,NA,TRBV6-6,CASSFTSDSNQPQHF,TGTGCCAGCAGTTTTACCTCAGATAGCAATCAGCCCCAGCATTTT
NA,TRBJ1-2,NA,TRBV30,CAWTRSFNDYTF,TGTGCCTGGACCAGGTCGTTTAACGACTACACCTTC
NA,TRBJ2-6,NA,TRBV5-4,CASSSTGTGANVLTF,TGTGCCAGCAGCTCCACAGGGACTGGGGCCAACGTCCTGACTTTC
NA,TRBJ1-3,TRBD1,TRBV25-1,CASSDKGAKGNTIYF,TGTGCCAGCAGTGACAAGGGGGCAAAAGGAAACACCATATATTTT
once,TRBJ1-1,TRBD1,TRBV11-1,CASSQTGLVFF,TGTGCCAGCAGCCAGACAGGGTTGGTTTTCTTT
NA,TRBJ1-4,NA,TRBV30,CAWSPGVGKLFF,TGTGCCTGGAGCCCAGGGGTGGGAAAACTGTTTTTT
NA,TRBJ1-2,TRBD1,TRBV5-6,CASSRGDDRAYGYTF,TGTGCCAGCAGCCGTGGCGACGACAGGGCCTATGGCTACACCTTC
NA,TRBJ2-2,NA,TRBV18,CASREHFNTGELFF,TGTGCCAGCCGGGAACATTTCAACACCGGGGAGCTGTTTTTT